This TCR beta chain derives from a study of blood T cell repertoires in COVID-19. In the original processing: Scientists estimated how many nucleated cells there were by amplifying reference gene primers. Here immunoSEQ multiplex PCR was the method, and the copy in TCRdb shows in-frame clones only, minus some. From that table come the V and J calls and clone size; the DNA was used to work out D and trimming. The table shows about 290,000 clones, with nearly 90% occurring only once. The Seattle patients joined while their infection was active and were tracked longitudinally afterward. Losses at the gene ends were 3 bases for V and 5 bases for J; bases not matched to a gene: 11. The CDR3 contains 17 residues. From germline, CDR1 is ENHRY and CDR2 SYGVKD.

Material: peripheral blood. The rearrangement links TRBV10-3 to TRBJ2-3, with 10 bases identical to TRBD2. The clonotype was recovered from a woman aged 25-40 years with COVID-19, enrolled during active disease. The CDR3: CAISEDSWLAGEDTQYF. CDR3 nucleotide sequence: TGTGCCATCAGTGAAGACTCATGGCTAGCGGGGGAAGATACGCAGTATTTT.